The 17 T cell receptor beta chains below come from one sample, sequenced in a study of blood T cell repertoires in COVID-19. Sequenced by immunoSEQ multiplex PCR; TCRdb stores in-frame clones only, minus some. The data show about 75,000 clones, 88% seen once. Sequencing input: peripheral blood. All receptors derive from a human donor in a cohort sampled during active COVID-19.

V and J are TRBV9 and TRBJ2-7; a possible D gene is TRBD2 (6 bases). Per germline, CDR1 SGDLS and CDR2 YYNGEE. This CDR3 comprises 13 residues. Trimming took 0 bases from V and 4 from J, leaving 8 bases between them. CDR3 amino acids: CASSVGGVYEQYF. The CDR3 bases are TGTGCCAGCAGCGTAGGCGGGGTGTACGAGCAGTACTTC.

The J gene is TRBJ2-2, the V gene TRBV6-5; no reliable D call. V was cut by 8 bases and J by 3 bases, with 7 bases left in between. CDR3 length: 12 residues. Per germline, CDR1 MNHEY and CDR2 SVGAGI. For the CDR3, the DNA is TGTGCCAGCCGACGGGACACCGGGGAGCTGTTTTTT. Encoded protein: CASRRDTGELFF.

This clone has a handful of counts. The chain employs TRBV5-4 and TRBJ2-1, with 7 nucleotides matching TRBD2. The CDR3 has 15 residues. V gave up 0 bases and J gave up 7 bases; unmatched junction bases: 7. Germline-derived CDR1 and CDR2 are SGHNT and YYREEE (reference sequence). The CDR3 here is CASSLANSGLNEQFF. DNA of the CDR3: TGTGCCAGCAGCTTGGCGAATAGCGGGTTGAATGAGCAGTTCTTC.

The gene calls are TRBV6-5 and TRBJ1-1, with 7 bases matching TRBD1. Germline trimming cut 0 bases from V and 1 base from J; bases unmatched to any gene: 2. CDR1 is MNHEY, CDR2 SVGAGI, per germline. CDR3 length equals 15 residues. CDR3 residues: CASSYSNRGNTEAFF. The CDR3, as DNA: TGTGCCAGCAGTTACTCGAACAGGGGGAACACTGAAGCTTTCTTT.

This clone was detected a few times. This chain joins TRBV10-2 and TRBJ1-6; D not resolved. Trimming took off 3 bases at V and 5 bases at J, with 11 bases between the two ends. The V gene's germline CDR1 is WSHSY and CDR2 SAAADI. The CDR3 totals 15 residues. CDR3 amino acids: CASSDQVTNNSPLHF. CDR3 DNA sequence: TGCGCCAGCAGTGACCAGGTTACAAATAATTCACCCCTCCACTTT.

This clone was observed a few times. V is TRBV2 and J is TRBJ1-5; D is ambiguous. The CDR3 is made up of 15 amino acids. The V gene's germline CDR1 is SNHLY and CDR2 FYNNEI. The V end lost 1 base, the J end lost 4 bases, and 11 bases lay between the germline ends. CDR3 amino acids: CASSEGGGPNQPQHF. In nucleotides, the CDR3 is TGTGCCAGCAGTGAAGGAGGAGGACCGAATCAGCCCCAGCATTTT.

CDR3 in DNA: TGTGCCAGCAGCTTAGGGCAGGGGGACTACGAGCAGTACTTC. Protein product: CASSLGQGDYEQYF. The rearrangement joins TRBV13 to TRBJ2-7; 7 bases map to TRBD1. Germline-derived CDR1 and CDR2 are PRHDT and FYEKMQ (reference sequence). V shed 0 bases, J shed 3 bases, and the junction held 2 bases outside the gene matches. CDR3 length equals 14 residues.

This chain links TRBV7-9 with TRBJ2-5; TRBD1 matches at 9 bases. Germline-derived CDR1 and CDR2 are SEHNR and FQNEAQ (reference sequence). The V gene end was trimmed by 2 bases and the J gene end by 2 bases; junction bases not matched to a gene: 12. This CDR3 spans 18 amino acids. The CDR3 spells CASSLSDFGQGRQETQYF. The CDR3 DNA reads as TGTGCCAGCAGCTTAAGTGACTTCGGACAGGGGCGGCAAGAGACCCAGTACTTC.

The chain recombines TRBV19 with TRBJ1-5; the D is unclear. From germline, CDR1 is LNHDA and CDR2 SQIVND (reference sequence). The ends were cut back, 6 bases at V and 0 bases at J, with 3 bases in the middle. CDR3 length: 12 residues. The CDR3 sequence is CASSYSNQPQHF. The CDR3 bases are TGTGCCAGTAGCTATAGCAATCAGCCCCAGCATTTT.

V and J are TRBV7-7 and TRBJ2-5; 11 bases are a match to TRBD1. Germline CDR1 reads SSHAT; CDR2 reads FNYEAQ (reference sequence). Trimming cost V 6 bases and J 5 bases; bases outside gene matches: 8. The CDR3 has 15 residues. The CDR3 protein is CASSFGTGGGETQYF. The CDR3, as DNA: TGTGCCAGCAGTTTCGGGACAGGGGGTGGTGAGACCCAGTACTTC.

The J gene is TRBJ1-1, the V gene TRBV6-5; no clear D. Germline CDR1 MNHEY, CDR2 SVGAGI. The CDR3 sequence is 12 residues long. V lost 5 bases and J 8 bases, leaving 12 bases between the germline ends. CDR3 in amino acids: CASSPRAGEAFF. The CDR3, as DNA: TGTGCCAGCAGTCCACGAGCGGGGGAAGCTTTCTTT.

The chain combines TRBV3-1 (or the pseudogene TRBV3-2) with TRBJ2-5; TRBD1 matches at 7 bases. The CDR3 extends over 15 amino acids. V was clipped by 1 base and J by 4 bases; unmatched bases: 6. CDR1 and CDR2 (germline): LGHDT, YNNKEL (reference sequence). CDR3 coding DNA: TGTGCCAGCAGCCAAGGTCTAGCAGGGGGAGAGACCCAGTACTTC. As protein: CASSQGLAGGETQYF.

The chain couples TRBV5-1 to TRBJ2-2, with 8 bases lining up with TRBD1. This CDR3 is 14 amino acids long. V lost 2 bases to trimming and J lost 6 bases; unmatched junction nucleotides: 3. Germline lookup yields CDR1 SGHRS and CDR2 YFSETQ. The CDR3 region is CASSLYRGAGELFF. The CDR3 DNA is TGCGCCAGCAGCTTATACAGGGGGGCCGGGGAGCTGTTTTTT.

This chain joins TRBV11-3 and TRBJ2-1, with 13 bases identical to TRBD2. Trimming cost V 6 bases and J 7 bases; bases outside gene matches: 9. The CDR3 is 16 residues long. The germline V gene has CDR1 SGHNT and CDR2 YENEEA. In DNA form, the CDR3 reads TGTGCCAGCAGTTCGAGACTAGCGGGGGGCGGGAATGAGCAGTTCTTC. It is translated as CASSSRLAGGGNEQFF. Looking up the rest from reference TRBV11-3 and TRBJ2-1 gives the full variable domain: EAGVVQSPRYKIIEKKQPVAFWCNPISGHNTLYWYLQNLGQGPELLIRYENEEAVDDSQLPKDRFSAERLKGVDSTLKIQPAELGDSAVYLCASSSRLAGGGNEQFFGPGTRLTVL.

V usage is TRBV12-3 or TRBV12-4 and J usage is TRBJ2-6; no definite D call. V shed 0 bases and J shed 10 bases, with 4 bases lying between them. The CDR3 has 12 residues. The CDR3 spells CASSLASNVLTF. CDR3 nucleotide sequence: TGTGCCAGCAGTTTAGCTTCTAACGTCCTGACTTTC.

The chain carries TRBV5-6 and TRBJ2-5; 12 nucleotides agree with TRBD2. V dropped 3 bases and J dropped 5; count of bases not matched to a gene: 8. Per the germline V gene, CDR1 is SGHDT and CDR2 is YYEEEE. The CDR3 extends over 16 amino acids. The CDR3 region has the DNA TGTGCCAGCAGCTATGCTAGCGGGGGGGCCTTGGAGACCCAGTACTTC. Translation: CASSYASGGALETQYF.

The V call is TRBV11-2, the J call TRBJ1-2; D might be TRBD1 (6 bases). Germline V gene lookup returns CDR1 SGHAT and CDR2 FQNNGV. The CDR3 loop spans 13 amino acids. The V and J ends lost 5 bases and 7 bases respectively, with 14 bases between them. CDR3 sequence: CASSPVRGAGYTF. The CDR3 DNA sequence: TGTGCCAGCAGCCCCGTCAGGGGTGCTGGCTACACCTTC.